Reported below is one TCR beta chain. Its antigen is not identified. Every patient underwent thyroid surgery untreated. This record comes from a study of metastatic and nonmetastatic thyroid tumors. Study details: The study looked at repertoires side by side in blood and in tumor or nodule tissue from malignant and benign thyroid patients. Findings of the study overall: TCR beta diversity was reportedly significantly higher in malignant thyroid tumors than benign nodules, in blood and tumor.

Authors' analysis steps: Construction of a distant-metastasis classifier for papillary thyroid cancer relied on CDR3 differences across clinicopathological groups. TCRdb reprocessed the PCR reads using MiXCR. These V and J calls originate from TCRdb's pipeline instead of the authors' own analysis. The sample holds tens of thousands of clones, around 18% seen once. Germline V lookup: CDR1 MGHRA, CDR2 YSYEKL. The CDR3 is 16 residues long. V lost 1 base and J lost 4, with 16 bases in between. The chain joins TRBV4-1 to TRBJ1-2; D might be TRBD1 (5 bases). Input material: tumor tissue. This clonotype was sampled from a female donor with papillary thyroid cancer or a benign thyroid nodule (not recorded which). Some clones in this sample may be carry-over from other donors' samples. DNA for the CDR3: TGCGCCAGCAGCCAAGGACAAACCCGGACAACCTATGGCTACACCTTC. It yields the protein CASSQGQTRTTYGYTF.